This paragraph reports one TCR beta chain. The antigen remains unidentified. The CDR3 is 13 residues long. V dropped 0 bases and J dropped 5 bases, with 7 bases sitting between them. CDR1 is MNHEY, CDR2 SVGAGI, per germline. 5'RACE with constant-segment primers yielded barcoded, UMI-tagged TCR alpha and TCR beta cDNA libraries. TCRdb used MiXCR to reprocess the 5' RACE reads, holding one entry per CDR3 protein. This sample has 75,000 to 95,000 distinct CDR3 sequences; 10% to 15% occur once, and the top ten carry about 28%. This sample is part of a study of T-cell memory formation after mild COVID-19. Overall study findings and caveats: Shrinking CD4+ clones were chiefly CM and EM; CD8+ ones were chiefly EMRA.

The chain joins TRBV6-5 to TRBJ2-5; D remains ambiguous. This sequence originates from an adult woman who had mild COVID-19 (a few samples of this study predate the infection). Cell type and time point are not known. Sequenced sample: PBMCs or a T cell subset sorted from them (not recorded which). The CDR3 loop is CASSYSIPETQYF. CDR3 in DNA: TGTGCCAGCAGTTACTCGATACCGGAGACCCAGTACTTC.